This TCR beta chain was documented in a study of T-cell reconstitution after alpha-beta-depleted transplantation in children. Preparation of the TCRbeta library involved a method that used unique molecular identifiers. TCRdb re-analysed the PCR reads in MiXCR, keeping a single row per CDR3 protein. This table has hundreds of thousands of distinct CDR3 sequences, around 12% appearing once. This clonotype was recorded a few times. With 1 base removed from V and 2 bases from J, the gap between germline ends came to 8 bases. CDR1 SGHRS and CDR2 YFSETQ come from the germline V gene. The CDR3 has 14 amino acids.

The sample consisted of PBMCs from the stem cell graft donor, taken from the stem cell graft. J is TRBJ2-3 and V is TRBV5-1; D unclear. The sequence was collected from a human donor who donated a stem cell graft to a child with combined immunodeficiency. This CDR3 reads CASSLIQPTDTQYF. In DNA form, the CDR3 reads TGCGCCAGCAGCTTGATCCAGCCCACAGATACGCAGTATTTT. Full variable domain (remainder filled in from reference TRBV5-1 and TRBJ2-3): KAGVTQTPRYLIKTRGQQVTLSCSPISGHRSVSWYQQTPGQGLQFLFEYFSETQRNKGNFPGRFSGRQFSNSRSEMNVSTLELGDSALYLCASSLIQPTDTQYFGPGTRLTVL.